This TCR beta chain was profiled in a study of T cell responses to AZD1222 COVID-19 vaccine. Study summary: Pooling of second doses given at about 4 or about 12 weeks was done.

Notes on the study in general: Donors skewed white British and female; clonal diversity was possibly underestimated. In all cases, repertoires were sampled only after the peak T cell response. The study reported that nearly half of spike-specific TCRs target unmutated variant regions.

Regarding this clone: Its target is unknown.

The CDR3 has 15 residues. Losses at the gene ends were 4 bases for V and 2 bases for J; bases not matched to a gene: 6. CDR1 is MDHEN and CDR2 is SYDVKM in the germline V gene. Generated by immunoSEQ multiplex PCR, the TCRdb table keeps only in-frame clones and is missing some. Altogether about 92,000 clones are present, about nine tenths being singletons, with the ten largest covering approximately 10%. The V call is TRBV28, the J call TRBJ1-2; 8 positions agree with TRBD1. The receptor's source is an adult in good health. Sequenced here: peripheral blood, sampled on day 0 of AZD1222 vaccination. CDR3 amino acids: CASSSGQGGNYGYTF. The CDR3 DNA is TGTGCCAGCAGTTCCGGACAGGGAGGCAACTATGGCTACACCTTC.